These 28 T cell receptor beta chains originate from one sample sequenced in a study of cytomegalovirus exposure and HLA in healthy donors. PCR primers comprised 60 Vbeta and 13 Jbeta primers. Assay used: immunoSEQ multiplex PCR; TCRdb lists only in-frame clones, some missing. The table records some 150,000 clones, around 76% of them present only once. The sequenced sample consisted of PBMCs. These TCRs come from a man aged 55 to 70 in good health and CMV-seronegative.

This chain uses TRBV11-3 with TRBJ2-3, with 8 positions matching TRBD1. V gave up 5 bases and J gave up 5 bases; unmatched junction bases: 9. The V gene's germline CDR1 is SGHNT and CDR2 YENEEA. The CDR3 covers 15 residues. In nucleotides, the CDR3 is TGTGCCAGCAGCCTCGGACAGGGCAACTTAGATACGCAGTATTTT. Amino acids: CASSLGQGNLDTQYF.

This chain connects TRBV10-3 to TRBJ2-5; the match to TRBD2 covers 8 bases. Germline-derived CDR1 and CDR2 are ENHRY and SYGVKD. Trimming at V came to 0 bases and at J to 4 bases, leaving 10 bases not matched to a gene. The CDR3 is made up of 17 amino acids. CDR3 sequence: CAISESTLSLAGETQYF. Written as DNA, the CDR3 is TGTGCCATCAGTGAGTCGACTCTCAGCCTAGCGGGAGAGACCCAGTACTTC.

In nucleotides, the CDR3 is TGTGCCAGCAGCGTAAACCCAACCGGGGATGGCTACACCTTC. It yields the protein CASSVNPTGDGYTF. The genes are TRBV9 and TRBJ1-2, with D unclear. Trimming shortened V by 1 base and J by 6 bases, and 13 bases separated the two germline ends. This CDR3 is 14 amino acids long. Germline assignment: CDR1 SGDLS and CDR2 YYNGEE.

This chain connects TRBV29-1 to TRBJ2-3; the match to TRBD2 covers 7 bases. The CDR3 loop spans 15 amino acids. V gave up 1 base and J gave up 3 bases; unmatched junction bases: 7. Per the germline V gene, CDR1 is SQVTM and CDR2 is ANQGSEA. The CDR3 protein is CSVEGAGVSTDTQYF. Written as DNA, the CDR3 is TGCAGCGTTGAAGGGGCGGGAGTGTCGACAGATACGCAGTATTTT.

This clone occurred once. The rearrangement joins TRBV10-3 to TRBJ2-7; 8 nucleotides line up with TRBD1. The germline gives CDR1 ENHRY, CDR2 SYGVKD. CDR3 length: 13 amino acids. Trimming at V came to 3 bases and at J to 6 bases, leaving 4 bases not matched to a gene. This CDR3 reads CAISDAGGSEQYF. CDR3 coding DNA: TGTGCCATCAGTGATGCAGGGGGCAGCGAGCAGTACTTC.

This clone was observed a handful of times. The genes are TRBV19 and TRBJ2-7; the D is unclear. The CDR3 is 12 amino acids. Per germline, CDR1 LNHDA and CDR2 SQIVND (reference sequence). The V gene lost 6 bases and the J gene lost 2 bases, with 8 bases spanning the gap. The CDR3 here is CASRAPPYEQYF. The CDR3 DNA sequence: TGTGCCAGTAGGGCTCCACCCTACGAGCAGTACTTC.

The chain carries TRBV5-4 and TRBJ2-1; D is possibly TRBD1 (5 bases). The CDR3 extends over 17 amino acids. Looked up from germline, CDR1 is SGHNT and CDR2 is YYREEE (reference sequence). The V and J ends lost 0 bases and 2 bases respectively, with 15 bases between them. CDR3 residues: CASSLEPLGVPYNEQFF. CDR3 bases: TGTGCCAGCAGCTTGGAACCCCTAGGGGTCCCCTACAATGAGCAGTTCTTC.

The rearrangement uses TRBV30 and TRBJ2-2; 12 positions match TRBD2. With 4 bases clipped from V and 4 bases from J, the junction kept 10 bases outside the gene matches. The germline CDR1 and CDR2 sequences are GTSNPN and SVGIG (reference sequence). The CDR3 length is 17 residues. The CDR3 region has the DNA TGTGCCTGGACCCTGACTAGCGGGAGTCGGGGCACCGGGGAGCTGTTTTTT. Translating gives CAWTLTSGSRGTGELFF.

CDR3 bases: TGTGCCAGCAGTTACGGGGGGGCCGGCACAGATACGCAGTATTTT. The encoded protein is CASSYGGAGTDTQYF. The rearrangement joins TRBV6-6 to TRBJ2-3; perhaps TRBD2 as D (7 bases). Trimming stripped 2 bases from V and 1 base from J, with 10 bases between. This CDR3 has 15 amino acids. Germline CDR1 MNHNY, CDR2 SVGAGI (reference sequence).

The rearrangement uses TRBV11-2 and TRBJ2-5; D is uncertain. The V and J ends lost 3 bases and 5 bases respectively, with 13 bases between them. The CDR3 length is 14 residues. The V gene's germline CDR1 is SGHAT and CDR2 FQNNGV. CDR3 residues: CASSFTELIETQYF. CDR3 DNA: TGTGCCAGCAGCTTTACCGAGCTGATCGAGACCCAGTACTTC. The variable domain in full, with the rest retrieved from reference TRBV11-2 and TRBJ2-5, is EAGVAQSPRYKIIEKRQSVAFWCNPISGHATLYWYQQILGQGPKLLIQFQNNGVVDDSQLPKDRFSAERLKGVDSTLKIQPAKLEDSAVYLCASSFTELIETQYFGPGTRLLVL.

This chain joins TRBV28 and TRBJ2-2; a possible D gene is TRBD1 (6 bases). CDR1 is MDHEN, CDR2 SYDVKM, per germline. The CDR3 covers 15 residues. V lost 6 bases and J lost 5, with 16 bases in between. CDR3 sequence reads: CASSELQGWTGELFF. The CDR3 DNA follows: TGTGCCAGCAGCGAACTACAGGGTTGGACCGGGGAGCTGTTTTTT.

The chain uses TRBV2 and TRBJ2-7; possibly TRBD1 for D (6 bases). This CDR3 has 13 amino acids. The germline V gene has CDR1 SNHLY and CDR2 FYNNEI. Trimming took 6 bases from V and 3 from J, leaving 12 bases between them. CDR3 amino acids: CASRLQGYYEQYF. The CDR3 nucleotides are TGTGCCAGCAGACTACAGGGTTACTACGAGCAGTACTTC.

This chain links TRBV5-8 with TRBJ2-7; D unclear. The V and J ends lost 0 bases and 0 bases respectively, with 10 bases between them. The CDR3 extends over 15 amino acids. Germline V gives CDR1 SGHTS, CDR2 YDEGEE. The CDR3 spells CASSLAMSNSYEQYF. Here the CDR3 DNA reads TGTGCCAGCAGCTTGGCTATGTCTAACTCCTACGAGCAGTACTTC.

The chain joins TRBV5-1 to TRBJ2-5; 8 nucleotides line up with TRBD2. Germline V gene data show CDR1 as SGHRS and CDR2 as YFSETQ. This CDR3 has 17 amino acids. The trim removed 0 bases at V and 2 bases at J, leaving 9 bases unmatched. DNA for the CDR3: TGCGCCAGCAGCTTGGGACCTTCGGGGGGGCAGCAAGAGACCCAGTACTTC. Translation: CASSLGPSGGQQETQYF.

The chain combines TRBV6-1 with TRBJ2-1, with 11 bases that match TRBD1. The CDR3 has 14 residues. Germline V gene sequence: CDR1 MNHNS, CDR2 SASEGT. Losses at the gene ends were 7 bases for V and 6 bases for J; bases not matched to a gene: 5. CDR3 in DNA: TGTGCCAGCACTGGACAGGGGGCGATCAATGAGCAGTTCTTC. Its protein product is CASTGQGAINEQFF.

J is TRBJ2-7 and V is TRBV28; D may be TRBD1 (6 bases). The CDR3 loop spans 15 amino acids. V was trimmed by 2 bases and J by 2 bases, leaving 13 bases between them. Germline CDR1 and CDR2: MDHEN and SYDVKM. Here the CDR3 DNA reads TGTGCCAGCAGTTTAGCTGGGGGCTTCGCCTACGAGCAGTACTTC. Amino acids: CASSLAGGFAYEQYF. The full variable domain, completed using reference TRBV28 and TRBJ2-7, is DVKVTQSSRYLVKRTGEKVFLECVQDMDHENMFWYRQDPGLGLRLIYFSYDVKMKEKGDIPEGYSVSREKKERFSLILESASTNQTSMYLCASSLAGGFAYEQYFGPGTRLTVT.

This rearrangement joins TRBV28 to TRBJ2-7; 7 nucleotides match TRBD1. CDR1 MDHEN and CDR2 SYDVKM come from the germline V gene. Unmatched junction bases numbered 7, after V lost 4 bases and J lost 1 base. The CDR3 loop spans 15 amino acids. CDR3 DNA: TGTGCCAGCAGTTCGCCAGGGGGACGGTCCTACGAGCAGTACTTC. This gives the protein CASSSPGGRSYEQYF.

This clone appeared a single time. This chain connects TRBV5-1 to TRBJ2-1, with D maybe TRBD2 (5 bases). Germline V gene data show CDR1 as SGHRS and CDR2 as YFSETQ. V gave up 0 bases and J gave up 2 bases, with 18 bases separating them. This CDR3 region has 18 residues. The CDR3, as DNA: TGCGCCAGCAGCTTGGAGGGCATCTCCCCGGGGACCTACAATGAGCAGTTCTTC. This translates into CASSLEGISPGTYNEQFF.

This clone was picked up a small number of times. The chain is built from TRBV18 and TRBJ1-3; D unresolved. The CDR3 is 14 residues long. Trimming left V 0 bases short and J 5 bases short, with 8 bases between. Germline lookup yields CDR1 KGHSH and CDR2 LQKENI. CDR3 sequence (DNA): TGTGCCAGCTCACCACCGTCCGGGAGAAACACCATATATTTT. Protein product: CASSPPSGRNTIYF.

Here the CDR3 DNA reads TGTGCCAGCAGCTCCCTAGGGGCTCCCTCAGATACGCAGTATTTT. Its protein product is CASSSLGAPSDTQYF. The V gene is TRBV13, the J gene TRBJ2-3; TRBD1 might be the D (5 bases). V was trimmed by 4 bases and J by 4 bases, leaving 15 bases between them. This CDR3 has 15 residues. Germline-derived CDR1 and CDR2 are PRHDT and FYEKMQ (reference sequence).

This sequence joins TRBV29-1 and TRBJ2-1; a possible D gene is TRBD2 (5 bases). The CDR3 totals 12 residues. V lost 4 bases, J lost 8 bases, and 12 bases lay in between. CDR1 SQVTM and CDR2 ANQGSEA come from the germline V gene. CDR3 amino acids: CSVVIRGDEQFF. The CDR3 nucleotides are TGCAGCGTTGTCATACGGGGTGATGAGCAGTTCTTC.

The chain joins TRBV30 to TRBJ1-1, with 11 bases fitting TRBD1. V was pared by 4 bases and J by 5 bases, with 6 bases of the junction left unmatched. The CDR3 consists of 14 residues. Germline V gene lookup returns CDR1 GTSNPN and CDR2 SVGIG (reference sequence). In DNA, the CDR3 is TGTGCCTGGACCAAGGGACAGGGGGGGACTGAAGCTTTCTTT. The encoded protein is CAWTKGQGGTEAFF.

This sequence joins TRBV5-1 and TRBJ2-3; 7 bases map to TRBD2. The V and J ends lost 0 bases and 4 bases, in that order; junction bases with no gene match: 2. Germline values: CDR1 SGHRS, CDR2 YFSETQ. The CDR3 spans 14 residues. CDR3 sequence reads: CASSLVGRADTQYF. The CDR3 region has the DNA TGCGCCAGCAGCTTGGTGGGGAGGGCAGATACGCAGTATTTT.

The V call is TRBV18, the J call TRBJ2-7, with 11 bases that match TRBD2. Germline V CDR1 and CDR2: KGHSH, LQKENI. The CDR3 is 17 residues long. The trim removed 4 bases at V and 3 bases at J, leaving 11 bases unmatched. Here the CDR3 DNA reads TGTGCCAGCTCACGGGGGGCGGGACTAGCGGCCGACTACGAGCAGTACTTC. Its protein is CASSRGAGLAADYEQYF.

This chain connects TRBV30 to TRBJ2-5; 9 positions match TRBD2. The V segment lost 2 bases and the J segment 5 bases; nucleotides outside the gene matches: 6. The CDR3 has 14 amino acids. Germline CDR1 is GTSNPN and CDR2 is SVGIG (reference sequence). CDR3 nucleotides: TGTGCCTGGAGTCGCGGGAGGGCCGCGGAGACCCAGTACTTC. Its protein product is CAWSRGRAAETQYF.

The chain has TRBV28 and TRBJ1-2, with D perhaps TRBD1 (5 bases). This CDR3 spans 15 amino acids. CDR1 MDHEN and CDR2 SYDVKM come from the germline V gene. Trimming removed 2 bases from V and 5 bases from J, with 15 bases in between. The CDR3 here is CASSLTGLMGYGYTF. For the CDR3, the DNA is TGTGCCAGCAGTTTAACAGGCCTCATGGGGTATGGCTACACCTTC.

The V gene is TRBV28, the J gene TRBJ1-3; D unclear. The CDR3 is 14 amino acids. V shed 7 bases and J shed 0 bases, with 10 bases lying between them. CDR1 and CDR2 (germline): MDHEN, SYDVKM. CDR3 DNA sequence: TGTGCCAGCATCCAGAGGAGCTCTGGAAACACCATATATTTT. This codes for CASIQRSSGNTIYF.

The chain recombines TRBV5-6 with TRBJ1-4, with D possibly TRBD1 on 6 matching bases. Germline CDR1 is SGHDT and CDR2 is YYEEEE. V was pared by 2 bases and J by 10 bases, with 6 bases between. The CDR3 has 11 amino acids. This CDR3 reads CASSLGGKLFF. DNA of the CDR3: TGTGCCAGCAGCTTAGGGGGAAAACTGTTTTTT.